The present T cell receptor (beta chain) was sequenced within a study of blood T cell repertoires in COVID-19. Study background: Nucleic acid was either cDNA or gDNA, and it came from T cells, B-cell-depleted T cells, or PBMCs.

The CDR3 totals 16 residues. Looked up from germline, CDR1 is SGHVS and CDR2 is FQNEAQ. V was cut by 1 base and J by 0 bases, with 10 bases left in between. The repertoire was sequenced with immunoSEQ multiplex PCR; TCRdb's copy has only in-frame clones and lacks some. The sample lists about 290,000 clones, approximately 80% occurring once. This rearrangement joins TRBV7-8 to TRBJ1-5, with D possibly TRBD1 on 5 matching bases. The sequence came from a woman aged 45-65 years with active or convalescent COVID-19. Input material: peripheral blood. CDR3 sequence reads: CASSLDGGYSNQPQHF. The CDR3 DNA reads as TGTGCCAGCAGCTTAGACGGGGGATATAGCAATCAGCCCCAGCATTTT.